This T cell receptor (beta chain) comes out of a study of OX40 agonist ivuxolimab in advanced cancers. Regarding the study in general: Ivuxolimab was a fully human IgG2 agonistic monoclonal antibody targeting the costimulatory receptor OX40 (CD134). Intravenous ivuxolimab was administered to patients every 2 weeks at six dose levels: 0.01, 0.1, 0.3, 1.5, 3 and 10 mg/kg. Of the roughly 52 dose-escalation patients, hepatocellular carcinoma was present in some 19, melanoma in about 15, renal cell carcinoma in 9 and head and neck cancer in 9. The dose-escalation cohort was almost 85% male with a mean age of about 60 years, ranging from 23 to 79. Patients were allowed to have had prior anti-PD-1, anti-PD-L1 or anti-CTLA-4 therapy, and approximately 40% of the dose-escalation patients had previously received checkpoint inhibitors. Partial responses occurred in three dose-escalation patients: two with cutaneous melanoma and one with hepatocellular carcinoma. The purpose of peripheral TCRbeta sequencing was to test whether ivuxolimab changed TCR sequence diversity and led to clonal T-cell expansion. The monotherapy dose-escalation portion (N ≈ 55 patients) of the phase I ivuxolimab trial is reported in the paper. Summary of the overall study and its limitations: Low levels of normalized T-cell clonal expansion were also seen in some nonresponding patients. After ivuxolimab, CD8+ T cells had more expanded clones than CD4+ T cells on average. The antigen specificity of the clonally expanded peripheral T cells was not determined. Clonal expansion of both CD4+ and CD8+ blood T cells was observed from baseline to week 6 at doses 0.1 to 3.0 mg/kg. In the 0.1-3.0 mg/kg groups, partial responders were among the patients with the lowest normalized peripheral clonal expansion, particularly in CD8+ T cells.

To sequence the TCRbeta CDR3 region, genomic DNA was isolated from the sorted cells. The immunoSEQ Assay was used for sequencing of TCRbeta CDR3 regions. Held by TCRdb, this immuneACCESS table contains in-frame sequences only and omits some clones. Under half of the omission traces to an unresolved V gene where checked; the cause of the rest is unknown. The sample table contains 35,000 to 45,000 clones; only one count was recorded for around three quarters of them. About 24% of the sample rests with the top ten. Patients with autoimmune disease history or receiving systemic immunosuppression were excluded from the trial. Peripheral blood for TCR sequencing was collected from all dose cohorts at baseline, on cycle 4 day 1, and on cycle 7 day 1. The samples were taken from a phase I, first-in-human, multicenter, open-label dose-escalation trial of ivuxolimab. The trial enrolled adults with locally advanced or metastatic head and neck squamous cell, hepatocellular, melanoma or renal cell carcinoma. Before TCR sequencing, CD4+ T cells and CD8+ T cells from peripheral blood were sorted into separate populations.

About this clone itself: Which antigen it targets is not known. The sample holds no much larger clone one base away, and base qualities are not on file.

This TCR was recovered from an adult with an advanced solid tumor such as melanoma, head and neck, liver or kidney cancer. This sample comprised CD4+ or CD8+ T cells sorted from blood, obtained in a trial of the OX40 agonist ivuxolimab.

The CDR3 amino acid sequence is: CSVELQGVGSYEQYF. The nucleotide sequence reads TGCAGCGTTGAACTTCAGGGTGTGGGGTCCTACGAGCAGTACTTC. In this chain, TRBV29-1 is recombined with TRBJ2-5; the D gene is perhaps TRBD1, from 5 matching bases. Matching the DNA end better, TRBJ2-7 makes the J call doubtful. The cysteine opens and the phenylalanine closes a CDR3 of 15 amino acids. Only the CDR3 DNA stays, 45 bases, in frame from base 1. Reading the germline V gene gives CDR1 SQVTM and CDR2 ANQGSEA.